This T cell receptor (beta chain) was captured by sequencing in a study of T cells after posttransplantation cyclophosphamide (dated by TCRdb to the mid-2010s). For context, the study as a whole: The study tracked T cell repertoire reconstitution by TRB sequencing after myeloablative bone marrow transplantation using posttransplantation cyclophosphamide as GVHD prophylaxis. Samples from roughly 35 PTCy-treated patients, along with samples from roughly 16 of their related bone marrow donors, underwent antigen receptor sequencing. Blood from every one of the 30 to 35 PTCy patients who had 1-year posttransplant specimens underwent TRB sequencing. Up to roughly 3 additional blood samples from 2 to 5.2 years after transplant were also TRB-sequenced in 3 patients, as was pretransplant blood from a handful of patients. Because TRA and TRB clonality correlated tightly in about ten samples, the subsequent TCR analyses were limited to TRB only. Public TRB sequences were checked against a database of over 3,600 sequences associated with responses to pathogens, tumor antigens, self-antigens and alloantigens. Summary of the overall study and its limitations: The TRB repertoires of T cells infiltrating skin or the GI tract showed only limited overlap with the TRB repertoires found in blood. Across a few dozen patients, TRB clonality was highly associated with recipient CMV seropositivity and CMV reactivation, and diversity in PTCy patients was similar to diversity in CNI/methotrexate controls. Donor-recipient similarity was low at 1-2 months but rose over the first year, and later blood repertoires were often dominated by donor CD8+ memory clones.

The treatment or condition label on this specimen signifies: high-dose cyclophosphamide on days +3 and +4 as single-agent GVHD prophylaxis. Patients in the PTCy group got busulfan and fludarabine conditioning, a marrow graft from a related or unrelated donor, and cyclophosphamide on days +3 and +4. The PTCy-treated patients were enrolled in a prospective multi-institutional clinical trial. Peripheral blood and bone marrow mononuclear cells were isolated by Ficoll-Hypaque density centrifugation and cryopreserved. Genomic DNA was the input for TRB sequencing, which was run either with the immunoSEQ assay at survey resolution or with the hsTCRB kit. In the source study's methods: Initial read processing used immunoSEQ software, and repertoire analyses used the LymphoSeq R package. Clonality was calculated as 1 minus normalized Shannon entropy, and the Gini coefficient was also calculated for each TRB dataset. Phenotypes of unsorted samples were inferred by mapping TRB sequences from sorted subsets of the recipient or donor onto the same recipient's unsorted samples. The source is immuneACCESS, and TCRdb retained only in-frame sequences with V and J called. Part of the clones is not carried over; for the studies checked, unresolved V genes explain less than half of this, and the remainder is unexplained. V, J and clone size derive from that table, while D and trimming were established from the DNA sequence. For this sample, 5,000 to 5,500 clones are listed, none of them singletons. The top ten constitute 16% of the sample.

CDR1 and CDR2, looked up from the germline V gene (reference sequence), are SEHNR and FQNEAQ. Inclusive of the bounding cysteine and phenylalanine, the CDR3 is 15 residues long. CDR3 DNA only is kept here, 45 bases in frame from base 1. Trimming leaves V shorter by 7 bases and J shorter by 7 bases, with the junction holding 12 bases beyond the gene matches. This clone was detected many times. The antigen it recognizes is unknown. No qualities accompany the bases; no much larger clone lies one base away. This sequence originates from a female patient aged 25-39 years who received an allogeneic stem cell transplant from an unrelated donor, was CMV-positive, and had acute and chronic GVHD. Following a transplant, some T lymphocytes may have been derived from the graft donor. Rearrangement joined TRBV7-9 to TRBJ2-2; TRBD2 lines up with 7 middle nucleotides. Source: PBMCs, taken after allogeneic stem cell transplant with posttransplant cyclophosphamide. CDR3 reads: CASTIGRERGGELFF. The nucleotide sequence is TGTGCCAGCACCATTGGACGGGAGCGGGGCGGGGAGCTGTTTTTT.